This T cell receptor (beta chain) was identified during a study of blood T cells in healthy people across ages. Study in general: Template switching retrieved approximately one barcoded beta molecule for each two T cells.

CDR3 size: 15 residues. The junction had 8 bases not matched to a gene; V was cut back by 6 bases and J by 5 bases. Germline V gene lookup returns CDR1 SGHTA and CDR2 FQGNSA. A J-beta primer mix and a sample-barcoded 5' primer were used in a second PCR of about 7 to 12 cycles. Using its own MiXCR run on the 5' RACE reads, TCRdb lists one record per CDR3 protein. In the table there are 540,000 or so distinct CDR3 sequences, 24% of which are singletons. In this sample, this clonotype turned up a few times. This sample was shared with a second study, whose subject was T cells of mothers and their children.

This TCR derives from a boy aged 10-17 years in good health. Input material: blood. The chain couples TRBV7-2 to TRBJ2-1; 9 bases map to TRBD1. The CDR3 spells CASRQDRGAHNEQFF. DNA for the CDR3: TGTGCCAGCAGACAGGACAGGGGAGCCCACAATGAGCAGTTCTTC.